The 26 T cell receptor beta chains below come from one sample, sequenced in a study of cytotoxic CD8 clonotypes in ibrutinib-treated CLL (dated by TCRdb to the early 2020s). Reading the label with the study, this specimen's time point is: eleven to twelve months on ibrutinib. To prepare the library, the immunoSEQ multiplex PCR assay was applied. TCRdb took over this immuneACCESS table, retaining in-frame rearrangements with V and J assigned. Such tables are incomplete; in checked studies, under half of the missing clones stem from an unresolved V gene, and the remainder is unexplained. For this sample there are roughly 130,000 clones; roughly 90% appear just once. The ten largest clones add up to 9.5% to 14% of the sample. Sequencing used PBMCs, obtained after 12 months of ibrutinib treatment. The receptors shown here come from a human donor with chronic lymphocytic leukemia.

The chain carries TRBV4-2 and TRBJ2-2; the D gene is possibly TRBD2 (5 bases). CDR1 LGHNA and CDR2 YNFKEQ come from the germline V gene. The CDR3 totals 15 residues. V was clipped by 1 base and J by 8 bases, with 14 bases between them. CDR3 sequence (DNA): TGTGCCAGCAGCCAAGTTCGGGGTGGGGTAGGGGAGCTGTTTTTT. Residues: CASSQVRGGVGELFF.

The chain couples TRBV27 to TRBJ2-1, with 8 nucleotides matching TRBD2. Germline V CDR1 and CDR2: MNHEY, SMNVEV (reference sequence). The V and J ends lost 6 bases and 9 bases, in that order; junction bases with no gene match: 16. The CDR3 has 16 residues. The CDR3 loop reads CASRPVESGSYSEQFF. CDR3 in DNA: TGTGCCAGCAGGCCGGTGGAGAGCGGGAGTTATAGTGAGCAGTTCTTC.

The CDR3, as DNA: TGTGCCAGCGGCACAATGCAGGGGGCGCGGGACACTGAAGCTTTCTTT. Translated: CASGTMQGARDTEAFF. The chain joins TRBV9 to TRBJ1-1; 8 nucleotides match TRBD1. The trim removed 7 bases at V and 3 bases at J, leaving 14 bases unmatched. The CDR3 is 16 amino acids. The germline V gene encodes CDR1 SGDLS and CDR2 YYNGEE.

The gene calls are TRBV29-1 and TRBJ2-1, with TRBD2 matching over 7 bases. Germline CDR1 is SQVTM and CDR2 is ANQGSEA. Trimming took 6 bases from V and 5 from J; bases not matched to a gene: 4. The CDR3 length is 12 residues. Written as DNA, the CDR3 is TGCAGCGTCTCTAGCGGTAACAATGAGCAGTTCTTC. It is translated as CSVSSGNNEQFF.

This clone was seen just once. This chain joins TRBV28 and TRBJ2-7; TRBD1 matches 8 bases. This CDR3 spans 11 amino acids. With V trimmed by 4 bases and J by 12 bases, 5 bases remained unmatched. Germline V gene data show CDR1 as MDHEN and CDR2 as SYDVKM. The CDR3: CASSSDRAPYF. DNA for the CDR3: TGTGCCAGCAGTTCGGACAGGGCACCGTACTTC.

The V and J genes are TRBV14 and TRBJ2-7; D is possibly TRBD1 (7 bases). V gave up 3 bases and J gave up 3 bases, with 12 bases separating them. This CDR3 is 14 amino acids long. Germline CDR1 SGHDN, CDR2 FVKESK. The CDR3 DNA is TGTGCCAGCAGCCACAGGGGGACTTTCTACGAGCAGTACTTC. Its protein is CASSHRGTFYEQYF.

V usage is TRBV5-4 and J usage is TRBJ2-3, with D unclear. The CDR3 spans 13 residues. The germline V gene encodes CDR1 SGHNT and CDR2 YYREEE (reference sequence). V was cut by 2 bases and J by 3 bases, with 7 bases left in between. The chain's CDR3 is CASSFTRTDTQYF. CDR3 in DNA: TGTGCCAGCAGCTTTACTCGTACAGATACGCAGTATTTT.

The chain has TRBV11-2 and TRBJ2-7; 8 bases align to TRBD1. CDR1 is SGHAT, CDR2 FQNNGV, per germline. CDR3 length: 18 residues. The V segment lost 1 base and the J segment 2 bases; nucleotides outside the gene matches: 13. As DNA, the CDR3 is TGTGCCAGCAGCTTAGGGTGGTGGGCAGGGGGCGCAGCCTACGAGCAGTACTTC. The encoded protein is CASSLGWWAGGAAYEQYF.

J is TRBJ2-1 and V is TRBV28, with 10 bases lining up with TRBD2. The CDR3 contains 16 residues. Germline trimming cut 1 base from V and 2 bases from J; bases unmatched to any gene: 2. Germline lookup yields CDR1 MDHEN and CDR2 SYDVKM. CDR3 coding DNA: TGTGCCAGCAGTTTATCTAGCGGGAGAGCCTACAATGAGCAGTTCTTC. It encodes CASSLSSGRAYNEQFF. Together with reference TRBV28 and TRBJ2-1, the CDR3 gives the full variable domain: DVKVTQSSRYLVKRTGEKVFLECVQDMDHENMFWYRQDPGLGLRLIYFSYDVKMKEKGDIPEGYSVSREKKERFSLILESASTNQTSMYLCASSLSSGRAYNEQFFGPGTRLTVL.

The chain combines TRBV10-3 with TRBJ1-1; 10 positions match TRBD1. The germline V gene has CDR1 ENHRY and CDR2 SYGVKD. The CDR3 covers 14 residues. J lost 3 bases, V lost 3 bases, and 1 base had no gene match. CDR3 nucleotides: TGTGCCATCAGTGAAGGGACAGGGGACACTGAAGCTTTCTTT. Translation gives CAISEGTGDTEAFF.

This chain uses TRBV27 with TRBJ2-7; 8 bases align to TRBD1. Trimming took 5 bases from V and 3 from J; bases not matched to a gene: 9. This CDR3 is 15 amino acids long. The germline V gene has CDR1 MNHEY and CDR2 SMNVEV (reference sequence). Written as DNA, the CDR3 is TGTGCCAGCAGTCCCGAGGACAGGGTGGTCTACGAGCAGTACTTC. It codes for CASSPEDRVVYEQYF.

The chain recombines TRBV7-8 with TRBJ2-3; 11 nucleotides line up with TRBD2. The germline V gene encodes CDR1 SGHVS and CDR2 FQNEAQ. The CDR3 contains 16 residues. Trimming took 3 bases from V and 8 from J; bases not matched to a gene: 10. This chain's CDR3 is CASSFIAGGGTGTQYF. Here the CDR3 DNA reads TGTGCCAGCAGCTTCATAGCGGGAGGGGGTACCGGTACGCAGTATTTT.

The rearrangement links TRBV13 to TRBJ2-3; D uncertain. The germline V and J ends were trimmed by 4 bases and 0 bases, with 11 bases remaining between them. CDR1 and CDR2 from the germline V gene are PRHDT and FYEKMQ (reference sequence). The CDR3 covers 15 residues. The CDR3 spells CASSSPITSTDTQYF. The CDR3 DNA follows: TGTGCCAGCAGCTCGCCCATAACTAGCACAGATACGCAGTATTTT.

This chain connects TRBV29-1 to TRBJ2-6; 9 nucleotides line up with TRBD1. Germline-derived CDR1 and CDR2 are SQVTM and ANQGSEA. The CDR3 runs 15 residues. V was clipped by 3 bases and J by 4 bases; unmatched bases: 4. The CDR3 DNA sequence: TGCAGCGTTGATGGGACAGGGAAAGGGGCCAACGTCCTGACTTTC. Protein product: CSVDGTGKGANVLTF.

J is TRBJ1-3 and V is TRBV7-2; D is unclear. Germline-derived CDR1 and CDR2 are SGHTA and FQGNSA. V shed 4 bases and J shed 0 bases, with 10 bases lying between them. The CDR3 loop spans 15 amino acids. The CDR3 region is CASSSQTPSGNTIYF. The CDR3 DNA follows: TGTGCCAGCAGCTCCCAGACCCCCTCTGGAAACACCATATATTTT.

The gene calls are TRBV11-2 and TRBJ2-5, with D maybe TRBD2 (5 bases). The germline CDR1 and CDR2 sequences are SGHAT and FQNNGV. This CDR3 comprises 15 residues. V lost 7 bases and J lost 5, with 20 bases in between. The CDR3 loop reads CASKDFVGVWETQYF. DNA for the CDR3: TGTGCCAGCAAAGACTTTGTCGGGGTCTGGGAGACCCAGTACTTC.

V is TRBV2 and J is TRBJ1-5; TRBD1 agrees at 10 bases. The CDR3 is 16 residues long. The J segment lost 7 bases and the V segment lost 7 bases, leaving 13 bases of the junction unmatched. CDR1 is SNHLY and CDR2 is FYNNEI in the germline V gene. The CDR3 DNA follows: TGTGCCAGCACGAAATCCGGGACAGGGGAATCGCAGCCCCAGCATTTT. Encoded protein: CASTKSGTGESQPQHF.

DNA for the CDR3: TGTGCCATCAGTGAGGCCCAGGGTTTAGGGGAAGAGACCCAGTACTTC. The encoded protein is CAISEAQGLGEETQYF. The J gene is TRBJ2-5, the V gene TRBV10-3; possible D gene TRBD1, 5 bases. V lost 2 bases and J lost 3, with 16 bases in between. Germline CDR1 and CDR2: ENHRY and SYGVKD. The CDR3 consists of 16 residues.

This chain joins TRBV19 and TRBJ2-5; TRBD1 is a possible D gene (6 bases). Trimming took 1 base from V and 5 from J, leaving 17 bases between them. CDR3 length: 16 residues. Germline lookup yields CDR1 LNHDA and CDR2 SQIVND (reference sequence). CDR3 DNA sequence: TGTGCCAGTAGTATAGCTCTGAACAGGGTCATTGAGACCCAGTACTTC. Amino acids: CASSIALNRVIETQYF.

The rearrangement joins TRBV9 to TRBJ2-7, with D tentatively TRBD2 (6 bases). The germline V gene has CDR1 SGDLS and CDR2 YYNGEE. The CDR3 has 16 residues. Trimming shortened V by 0 bases and J by 1 base, and 14 bases separated the two germline ends. The DNA of the CDR3 is TGTGCCAGCAGCGTAGATGGCGGACTACCGTCCTACGAGCAGTACTTC. It is translated as CASSVDGGLPSYEQYF.

The chain combines TRBV28 with TRBJ2-2, with 8 bases matching TRBD1. This CDR3 has 16 residues. V shed 10 bases and J 6 bases; nucleotides not matched to a gene: 16. The germline V gene has CDR1 MDHEN and CDR2 SYDVKM. CDR3 bases: TGTGCCACCAACCCGGTTACAGGGGGTCGGTCCGGGGAGCTGTTTTTT. Translating it yields CATNPVTGGRSGELFF.

The V and J genes are TRBV28 and TRBJ2-3; D is unresolved. V shed 5 bases and J shed 5 bases, with 17 bases lying between them. The CDR3 loop spans 15 amino acids. Germline values: CDR1 MDHEN, CDR2 SYDVKM. The CDR3 DNA reads TGTGCCAGCAGTGCTTGGGTCAAGGTCGAAGATACGCAGTATTTT. As protein: CASSAWVKVEDTQYF. The complete variable domain, with remaining parts taken from reference TRBV28 and TRBJ2-3, reads DVKVTQSSRYLVKRTGEKVFLECVQDMDHENMFWYRQDPGLGLRLIYFSYDVKMKEKGDIPEGYSVSREKKERFSLILESASTNQTSMYLCASSAWVKVEDTQYFGPGTRLTVL.

The chain uses TRBV9 and TRBJ1-2, with D unresolved. Per the germline V gene, CDR1 is SGDLS and CDR2 is YYNGEE. This CDR3 spans 14 amino acids. The V and J ends lost 0 bases and 6 bases respectively, with 12 bases between them. This CDR3 is CASSVDGLSDGYTF. In DNA, the CDR3 is TGTGCCAGCAGCGTAGATGGGTTAAGCGATGGCTACACCTTC. The complete variable domain, with remaining parts taken from reference TRBV9 and TRBJ1-2, reads DSGVTQTPKHLITATGQRVTLRCSPRSGDLSVYWYQQSLDQGLQFLIQYYNGEERAKGNILERFSAQQFPDLHSELNLSSLELGDSALYFCASSVDGLSDGYTFGSGTRLTVV.

The gene calls are TRBV27 and TRBJ2-7; 9 nucleotides match TRBD1. The V and J ends lost 4 bases and 6 bases, in that order; junction bases with no gene match: 7. Germline V gene lookup returns CDR1 MNHEY and CDR2 SMNVEV (reference sequence). This CDR3 spans 14 amino acids. CDR3 region: CASSSGTGLREQYF. In DNA, the CDR3 is TGTGCCAGCAGTTCCGGGACAGGGTTACGCGAGCAGTACTTC.

J is TRBJ2-7 and V is TRBV21-1. TRBV21-1 is shown as a pseudogene. The CDR3 consists of 16 residues. In DNA form, the CDR3 reads TGTGCCAGCAGCTCTTACTCCGGGACGGAGACCTACGAGCAGTACTTC. Amino acid sequence: CASSSYSGTETYEQYF.

The chain combines TRBV18 with TRBJ2-1; D perhaps matches TRBD1 (6 bases). Germline V CDR1 and CDR2: KGHSH, LQKENI. V shed 0 bases and J shed 7 bases, with 16 bases lying between them. CDR3 length equals 16 residues. CDR3 DNA: TGTGCCAGCTCACCACCGTTGGGGGCGGTAAGGAATGAGCAGTTCTTC. The encoded protein is CASSPPLGAVRNEQFF. Full variable domain (outside the CDR3, taken from reference TRBV18 and TRBJ2-1): NAGVMQNPRHLVRRRGQEARLRCSPMKGHSHVYWYRQLPEEGLKFMVYLQKENIIDESGMPKERFSAEFPKEGPSILRIQQVVRGDSAAYFCASSPPLGAVRNEQFFGPGTRLTVL.